These 20 T cell receptor beta chains share one sample of origin, sequenced in a study of molecular identifiers for immune sequencing clone quantification. Each CDR3 protein gets one entry after TCRdb re-called the PCR reads with MiXCR. The sample lists over 600,000 distinct CDR3 sequences, just under 20% occurring once. Sequencing was performed on naive CD8+ T cells from blood, with Jurkat cell RNA spiked in. The subset: FACS-sorted CD8+CD4-CCR7+CD45RA+ naive T cells. These receptors all stem from a human donor in good health. Some libraries in this study had Jurkat cell RNA spiked in.

This clonotype has ten or more counts. This chain connects TRBV6-5 to TRBJ1-5, with TRBD1 as a possible D gene (6 bases). V lost 4 bases and J lost 7, with 11 bases in between. The length of the CDR3 is 13 residues. Germline CDR1 reads MNHEY; CDR2 reads SVGAGI. The CDR3 DNA reads TGTGCCAGCAGTTCCCAGGGGCACCAGCCCCAGCATTTT. This sequence encodes CASSSQGHQPQHF.

The chain is built from TRBV6-2 or TRBV6-3 and TRBJ2-3, with D unresolved. Germline CDR1 MNHEY, CDR2 SVGEGT. Trimming removed 7 bases at V and 2 bases at J, with 19 bases between. This CDR3 has 16 amino acids. The CDR3: CASNPGIQIHTDTQYF. CDR3 coding DNA: TGTGCCAGCAACCCGGGTATTCAGATCCACACAGATACGCAGTATTTT.

Concerning this clonotype: Just one base apart from a much larger clone, this may be a read error. V gene TRBV30 combines with J gene TRBJ2-3; no reliable D call. Trimming removed 0 bases from V and 9 bases from J, with 10 bases in between. The CDR3 contains 12 residues. Germline CDR1 is GTSNPN and CDR2 is SVGIG (reference sequence). CDR3 amino acids: CAWSVHLNTQYF. Written as DNA, the CDR3 is TGTGCCTGGAGTGTACACCTTAACACGCAGTATTTT.

This clonotype was detected ten times or more. This sequence joins TRBV14 and TRBJ2-5, with D tentatively TRBD2 (5 bases). CDR1 is SGHDN and CDR2 is FVKESK in the germline V gene. Trimming took 1 base from V and 0 from J, leaving 15 bases between them. The CDR3 totals 17 residues. In nucleotides, the CDR3 is TGTGCCAGCAGCCAAGGAGTTCCGTTGCGGGACCAAGAGACCCAGTACTTC. Translated, it gives CASSQGVPLRDQETQYF.

Turning to this clonotype: This may stem from a read error, because a much larger clone lies one nucleotide away. The genes are TRBV5-3 and TRBJ1-2; TRBD1 is a possible D gene (6 bases). TRBV5-3 has ORF status, its function being uncertain. The CDR3 runs 14 residues. The CDR3 is CASSLGLGTYGYTF. CDR3 in DNA: TGTGCCAGCAGCTTGGGCCTAGGGACATATGGCTACACCTTC.

This clonotype was seen at least ten times. Sequence at one end of the junction differs from germline and may be a read error. The CDR3 nucleotides read TGTGCTAGCAGCTCGGACAGGCGCGAACTCCCGAACACTGAAGCTTTCTTT. This gives the protein CASSSDRRELPNTEAFF. The chain recombines TRBV7-7 with TRBJ1-1; 7 bases are shared with TRBD1. Germline-derived CDR1 and CDR2 are SSHAT and FNYEAQ (reference sequence). The CDR3 spans 17 residues. Variable domain in full (rest from reference TRBV7-7 and TRBJ1-1): GAGVSQSPRYKVTKRGQDVTLRCDPISSHATLYWYQQALGQGPEFLTYFNYEAQPDKSGLPSDRFSAERPEGSISTLTIQRTEQRDSAMYRCASSSDRRELPNTEAFFGQGTRLTVV.

This clonotype was recorded at least ten times. This chain uses TRBV7-8 with TRBJ2-3; no clear D gene. Germline CDR1 SGHVS, CDR2 FQNEAQ. The CDR3 is made up of 15 amino acids. The V end was cut by 1 base, the J end by 2 bases, with 10 bases between. The CDR3 loop is CASSLGQGNTDTQYF. The DNA of the CDR3 is TGTGCCAGCAGCTTAGGTCAAGGAAACACAGATACGCAGTATTTT.

This clonotype was seen repeatedly, ten times or more. The V call is TRBV9, the J call TRBJ1-4; D not certain. From germline, CDR1 is SGDLS and CDR2 YYNGEE. This CDR3 comprises 14 residues. Trimming took 0 bases from V and 8 from J, leaving 11 bases between them. CDR3: CASSVDGGREKLFF. The CDR3 nucleotides are TGTGCCAGCAGCGTAGATGGAGGTCGAGAAAAACTGTTTTTT. Supplemented by reference TRBV9 and TRBJ1-4, the full variable domain reads DSGVTQTPKHLITATGQRVTLRCSPRSGDLSVYWYQQSLDQGLQFLIQYYNGEERAKGNILERFSAQQFPDLHSELNLSSLELGDSALYFCASSVDGGREKLFFGSGTQLSVL.

This clonotype was detected ten times or more. The CDR3 coding sequence is TGCGCCAGCAGCCACTCCGCGGGTGACACTACAACCCCCTACGAGCAGTACTTC. Protein product: CASSHSAGDTTTPYEQYF. The chain combines TRBV5-1 with TRBJ2-7; D is perhaps TRBD2 (5 bases). The length of the CDR3 is 18 residues. The germline CDR1 and CDR2 sequences are SGHRS and YFSETQ. V was pared by 4 bases and J by 2 bases, with 25 bases between.

Points on this clonotype: Being one base from a much bigger clone, this may be a read error. The chain couples TRBV6-5 to TRBJ1-2; TRBD1 matches 7 bases. After removal of 5 bases from V and 4 bases from J, the junction contained 10 bases not matched to a gene. The CDR3 has 15 residues. Germline V gives CDR1 MNHEY, CDR2 SVGAGI. The CDR3 DNA reads as TGTGCCAGCAGTCCCCGGGGCAGGGGGTTCTATGGCTACACCTTC. Protein product: CASSPRGRGFYGYTF.

This clonotype has ten or more counts. The gene calls are TRBV4-1 and TRBJ1-5; the D is unclear. This CDR3 is built from 16 residues. V was clipped by 7 bases and J by 3 bases, with 19 bases between them. The germline CDR1 and CDR2 sequences are MGHRA and YSYEKL. The CDR3 nucleotides are TGCGCCAGCACCCAGAGGATCGGAGAATACAATCAGCCCCAGCATTTT. It is translated as CASTQRIGEYNQPQHF.

This clonotype has at least ten counts. The chain carries TRBV27 and TRBJ1-5, with D tentatively TRBD1 (5 bases). V gave up 3 bases and J gave up 4 bases, with 10 bases separating them. The germline CDR1 and CDR2 sequences are MNHEY and SMNVEV (reference sequence). The CDR3 is made up of 14 amino acids. CDR3 amino acids: CASSFQGMNQPQHF. CDR3 DNA sequence: TGTGCCAGCAGTTTCCAGGGAATGAATCAGCCCCAGCATTTT.

This clonotype has more than one count but fewer than ten. V is TRBV12-3 or TRBV12-4 and J is TRBJ2-1, with a tentative D call TRBD2 (6 bases). CDR3 length: 13 amino acids. The ends were cut back, 7 bases at V and 9 bases at J, with 16 bases in the middle. The CDR3 region has the DNA TGTGCCAGCAACCCTACGGTGGGGGGTGAGCAGTTCTTC. As protein: CASNPTVGGEQFF.

Comment on this clonotype: A read error may explain this, as a much larger clone is one base away. The chain has TRBV29-1 and TRBJ2-1; TRBD2 aligns across 7 bases. Germline assignment: CDR1 SQVTM and CDR2 ANQGSEA. The V gene end was trimmed by 1 base and the J gene end by 8 bases; junction bases not matched to a gene: 5. The CDR3 is made up of 13 amino acids. CDR3: CSVEVRELDEQFF. In DNA, the CDR3 is TGCAGCGTTGAAGTGCGGGAGCTAGATGAGCAGTTCTTC.

This chain connects TRBV6-2 or TRBV6-3 to TRBJ2-7; TRBD1 might be the D (7 bases). The germline gives CDR1 MNHEY, CDR2 SVGEGT. Trimming shortened V by 5 bases and J by 3 bases, and 20 bases separated the two germline ends. CDR3 length: 16 residues. The DNA for the CDR3 is TGTGCCAGCAGTCATCACGACAGGGAGGTTAACTACGAGCAGTACTTC. Its protein product is CASSHHDREVNYEQYF.

This clonotype has just a few counts. The chain is built from TRBV12-3 or TRBV12-4 and TRBJ1-4; D is uncertain. This CDR3 is built from 15 residues. V was trimmed by 2 bases and J by 3 bases, leaving 10 bases between them. CDR3 in DNA: TGTGCCAGCAGTTTAACAGCGGAGCCTAATGAAAAACTGTTTTTT. Amino acids: CASSLTAEPNEKLFF.

A few counts support this clonotype. The genes are TRBV30 and TRBJ2-7; possible D gene TRBD2, 5 bases. Trimming stripped 0 bases from V and 6 bases from J, with 9 bases between. The CDR3 extends over 12 amino acids. Germline-derived CDR1 and CDR2 are GTSNPN and SVGIG (reference sequence). CDR3 coding DNA: TGTGCCTGGAGTGTAGGAGGAGCCGAGCAGTACTTC. Its protein product is CAWSVGGAEQYF. The variable domain in full, with the rest retrieved from reference TRBV30 and TRBJ2-7, is SQTIHQWPATLVQPVGSPLSLECTVEGTSNPNLYWYRQAAGRGLQLLFYSVGIGQISSEVPQNLSASRPQDRQFILSSKKLLLSDSGFYLCAWSVGGAEQYFGPGTRLTVT.

Turning to this clonotype: A much more abundant neighbour one base away suggests this may be a read error. The gene calls are TRBV5-1 and TRBJ1-2, with TRBD1 as a possible D gene (5 bases). The V and J ends lost 3 bases and 4 bases respectively, with 13 bases between them. Germline lookup yields CDR1 SGHRS and CDR2 YFSETQ. The CDR3 spans 14 residues. The CDR3: CASSYDGGSYGYTF. The CDR3 region has the DNA TGCGCCAGCAGCTACGACGGGGGATCCTATGGCTACACCTTC.

As to this clonotype: A much larger clone lies a single base off, so this may be a read error. The chain has TRBV6-1 and TRBJ2-7, with D unresolved. CDR1 and CDR2 from the germline V gene are MNHNS and SASEGT. The CDR3 is 15 residues long. V was cut by 1 base and J by 4 bases, with 14 bases left in between. The CDR3 bases are TGTGCCAGCAGTGAAGGGCCCCACCCATCTTACGAGCAGTACTTC. Protein sequence: CASSEGPHPSYEQYF.

This clonotype was detected many times. This chain joins TRBV11-2 and TRBJ2-7; 12 bases are shared with TRBD2. Germline assignment: CDR1 SGHAT and CDR2 FQNNGV. V gave up 5 bases and J gave up 2 bases; unmatched junction bases: 4. The CDR3 extends over 15 amino acids. CDR3 sequence reads: CASSPLAGGTYEQYF. The DNA for the CDR3 is TGTGCCAGCAGCCCACTAGCGGGGGGCACCTACGAGCAGTACTTC.